Included here is one T cell receptor beta chain sequence, with context. Its antigen remains unidentified. These data are taken from a study of shared clonotypes between healthy human individuals. The CDR3 sequence is 16 residues long. Germline loops: CDR1 MGHRA, CDR2 YSYEKL. Trimming pared 0 bases from V and 8 bases from J, leaving 16 bases between. Healthy HIV-negative adults with no recent acute infections or vaccinations were recruited as donors. Naive CD45RA+ and memory CD45RA-negative subsets were split from CD4+ cells. Assay runs were performed at deep level. Method: immunoSEQ multiplex PCR; TCRdb's copy keeps in-frame clones and lacks some. The sample contains approximately 2.4 million clones, 95% of which appear only once. Overall study results and limits: Sequencing of the sorted subsets was shown by rarefaction to be incomplete despite large depth.

The chain carries TRBV4-1 and TRBJ1-4, with a possible D match to TRBD1 (5 bases). The material sequenced was naive CD4+ T cells sorted from blood. The subset denotes: CD45RA+ positively selected. This TCR came from a man between 18 and 35 years old in good health. This chain's CDR3 is CASSQDLGALGEKLFF. For the CDR3, the DNA is TGCGCCAGCAGCCAAGATCTAGGGGCACTGGGGGAAAAACTGTTTTTT.